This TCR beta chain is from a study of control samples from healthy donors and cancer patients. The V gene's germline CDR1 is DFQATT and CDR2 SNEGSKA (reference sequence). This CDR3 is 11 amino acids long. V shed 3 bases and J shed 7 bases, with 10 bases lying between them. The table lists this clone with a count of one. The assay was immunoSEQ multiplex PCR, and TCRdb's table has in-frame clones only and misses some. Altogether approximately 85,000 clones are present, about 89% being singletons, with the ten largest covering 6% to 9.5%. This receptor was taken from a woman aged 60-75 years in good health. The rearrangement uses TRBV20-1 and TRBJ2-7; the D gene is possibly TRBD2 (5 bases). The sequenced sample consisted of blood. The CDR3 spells CSARDPGEQYF. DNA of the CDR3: TGCAGTGCTAGGGACCCGGGGGAGCAGTACTTC.